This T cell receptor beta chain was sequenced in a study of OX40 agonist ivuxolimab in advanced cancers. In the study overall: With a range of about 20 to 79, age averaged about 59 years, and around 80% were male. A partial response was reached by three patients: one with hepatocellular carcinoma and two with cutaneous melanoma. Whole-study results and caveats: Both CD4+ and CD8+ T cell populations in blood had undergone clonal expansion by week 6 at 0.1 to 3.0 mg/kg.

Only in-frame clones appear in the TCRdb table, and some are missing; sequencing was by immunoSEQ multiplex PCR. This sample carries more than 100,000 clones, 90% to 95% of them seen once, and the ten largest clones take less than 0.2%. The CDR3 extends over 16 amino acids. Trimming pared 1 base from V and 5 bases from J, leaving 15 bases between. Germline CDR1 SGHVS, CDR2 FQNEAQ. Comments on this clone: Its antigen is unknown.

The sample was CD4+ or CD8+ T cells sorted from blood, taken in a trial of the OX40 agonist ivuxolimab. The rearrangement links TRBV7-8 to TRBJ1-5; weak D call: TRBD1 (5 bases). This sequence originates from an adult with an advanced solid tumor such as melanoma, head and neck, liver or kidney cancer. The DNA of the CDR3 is TGTGCCAGCAGCTTAGTACGGGGGAGGATAGATCAGCCCCAGCATTTT. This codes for CASSLVRGRIDQPQHF.